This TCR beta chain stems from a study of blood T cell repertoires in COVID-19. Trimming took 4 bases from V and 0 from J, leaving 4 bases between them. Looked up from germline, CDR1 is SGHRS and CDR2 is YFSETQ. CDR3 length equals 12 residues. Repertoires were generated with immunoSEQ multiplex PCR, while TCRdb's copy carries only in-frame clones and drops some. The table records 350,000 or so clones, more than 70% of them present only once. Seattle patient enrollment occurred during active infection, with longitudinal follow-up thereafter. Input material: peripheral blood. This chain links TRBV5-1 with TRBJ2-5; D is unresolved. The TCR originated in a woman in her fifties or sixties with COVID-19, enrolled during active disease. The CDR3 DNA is TGCGCCAGCAGCCCCGACCAAGAGACCCAGTACTTC. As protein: CASSPDQETQYF.